This T cell receptor (beta chain) was sequenced in a study of shared clonotypes between healthy human individuals. Notes on the study in general: Tissue TCR repertoires likely differ from these blood-only repertoires. Rarefaction revealed incomplete sorted-subset sequencing despite large depth. Larger estimated richness was generally recorded for naive subsets relative to memory subsets.

Of note for this clone: Its specificity is not known.

This table comes from immunoSEQ multiplex PCR, and its TCRdb copy is limited to in-frame clones, with some not included. The sample contains a few million clones, approximately 94% of which appear only once. Subsets obtained from CD4+ cells comprised CD45RA+ naive and CD45RA-negative memory cells. Trimming shortened V by 5 bases and J by 4 bases, and 12 bases separated the two germline ends. This CDR3 spans 13 amino acids. Germline V gives CDR1 MDHEN, CDR2 SYDVKM. The specimen sequenced was naive CD4+ T cells sorted from blood. Specified subset: CD45RA+ positively selected. This TCR derives from a man younger than 35 in good health. V and J are TRBV28 and TRBJ2-7; D is unresolved. The CDR3 sequence: CASSTSHTYEQYF. CDR3 nucleotides: TGTGCCAGCAGTACCTCCCATACGTACGAGCAGTACTTC.